The 27 T cell receptor beta chains given below trace back to one sample, sequenced in a study of blood T cell repertoires in COVID-19. Sequenced by immunoSEQ multiplex PCR; TCRdb stores in-frame clones only, minus some. The data contain over 150,000 clones, more than 85% of them singletons. The sample taken for sequencing was peripheral blood. The receptors were gathered from a man aged 45-65 years with acute or convalescent COVID-19.

The chain joins TRBV30 to TRBJ1-1, with TRBD1 as a possible D gene (6 bases). Trimming stripped 1 base from V and 0 bases from J, with 9 bases between. The CDR3 has 14 amino acids. Germline V gene data show CDR1 as GTSNPN and CDR2 as SVGIG (reference sequence). CDR3 nucleotide sequence: TGTGCCTGGAGTGCCGGACAGATGAACACTGAAGCTTTCTTT. Translated: CAWSAGQMNTEAFF.

This chain connects TRBV21-1 to TRBJ2-2; TRBD1, the table's D call, lacks a check against the DNA. TRBV21-1 represents a pseudogene. CDR3 length equals 15 residues. The CDR3 nucleotides read TGTGCCAGCAGCAGACAGGGTCCGAACACCGGGGAGCTGTTTTTT. This gives the protein CASSRQGPNTGELFF.

The gene calls are TRBV28 and TRBJ2-2; D remains unclear. This CDR3 has 13 amino acids. Trimming stripped 6 bases from V and 5 bases from J, with 10 bases between. The germline gives CDR1 MDHEN, CDR2 SYDVKM. In DNA, the CDR3 is TGTGCCAGCAGACTGACAAGGACCGGGGAGCTGTTTTTT. Residues: CASRLTRTGELFF.

This clone appeared a single time. This chain uses TRBV28 with TRBJ1-4, with D perhaps TRBD1 (5 bases). CDR1 and CDR2 from the germline V gene are MDHEN and SYDVKM. The CDR3 has 13 residues. The ends were cut back, 8 bases at V and 3 bases at J, with 10 bases in the middle. The CDR3 bases are TGTGCCAGCGACGGGACTCCTAATGAAAAACTGTTTTTT. Its translation: CASDGTPNEKLFF.

This sequence joins TRBV11-2 and TRBJ1-3; D may be TRBD1 (5 bases). Germline assignment: CDR1 SGHAT and CDR2 FQNNGV. The CDR3 spans 13 residues. Trimming stripped 7 bases from V and 4 bases from J, with 11 bases between. DNA of the CDR3: TGTGCCAGCACGGGGGACGGCGGAAACACCATATATTTT. Translating gives CASTGDGGNTIYF.

The chain is built from TRBV7-9 and TRBJ1-5; D unresolved. Trimming took off 1 base at V and 0 bases at J, with 4 bases between the two ends. Per the germline V gene, CDR1 is SEHNR and CDR2 is FQNEAQ (reference sequence). The CDR3 extends over 14 amino acids. CDR3 loop: CASSLGASNQPQHF. The CDR3, as DNA: TGTGCCAGCAGCTTAGGGGCTAGCAATCAGCCCCAGCATTTT. Combining the CDR3 with reference TRBV7-9 and TRBJ1-5 gives the whole variable domain DTGVSQNPRHKITKRGQNVTFRCDPISEHNRLYWYRQTLGQGPEFLTYFQNEAQLEKSRLLSDRFSAERPKGSFSTLEIQRTEQGDSAMYLCASSLGASNQPQHFGDGTRLSIL.

This chain uses TRBV25-1 with TRBJ1-5; TRBD1 is a possible D gene (5 bases). CDR1 MGHDK and CDR2 SYGVNS come from the germline V gene. With 3 bases removed from V and 6 bases from J, the gap between germline ends came to 15 bases. This CDR3 is built from 15 residues. CDR3 nucleotides: TGTGCCAGCAGTGATGGGCAGGGTATCACTCAGCCCCAGCATTTT. As protein: CASSDGQGITQPQHF.

The J gene is TRBJ1-2, the V gene TRBV7-2; weak D call: TRBD1 (5 bases). V was pared by 4 bases and J by 3 bases, with 12 bases between. The length of the CDR3 is 14 residues. Germline lookup yields CDR1 SGHTA and CDR2 FQGNSA. The CDR3 region is CASSSTPGYYGYTF. In DNA, the CDR3 is TGTGCCAGCAGCTCAACCCCAGGGTACTATGGCTACACCTTC.

The J gene is TRBJ2-7, the V gene TRBV6-5; the match to TRBD1 covers 9 bases. V lost 7 bases to trimming and J lost 3 bases; unmatched junction nucleotides: 10. This CDR3 comprises 15 residues. The germline V gene has CDR1 MNHEY and CDR2 SVGAGI. CDR3 loop: CASNPAGTGRYEQYF. CDR3 nucleotides: TGTGCCAGCAACCCCGCCGGGACAGGGCGCTACGAGCAGTACTTC.

The rearrangement joins TRBV4-2 to TRBJ1-1; no definite D call. The CDR3 consists of 13 residues. The germline CDR1 and CDR2 sequences are LGHNA and YNFKEQ. Trimming shortened V by 2 bases and J by 1 base, and 5 bases separated the two germline ends. CDR3 region: CASSQQSNTEAFF. CDR3 DNA: TGTGCCAGCAGCCAACAGTCGAACACTGAAGCTTTCTTT.

This chain uses TRBV5-4 with TRBJ1-2; 9 bases match TRBD1. V was pared by 4 bases and J by 3 bases, with 7 bases of the junction left unmatched. Per the germline V gene, CDR1 is SGHNT and CDR2 is YYREEE (reference sequence). CDR3 length equals 15 residues. For the CDR3, the DNA is TGTGCCAGCAGCGCAAACAGGGGGCAGTACTATGGCTACACCTTC. This translates into CASSANRGQYYGYTF.

The V call is TRBV10-1, the J call TRBJ2-7, with 8 bases identical to TRBD1. V lost 0 bases to trimming and J lost 3 bases; unmatched junction nucleotides: 7. The CDR3 totals 16 residues. Germline-derived CDR1 and CDR2 are WNHNN and SYGVQD (reference sequence). The CDR3 region is CASSESQGASRYEQYF. The CDR3, as DNA: TGCGCCAGCAGTGAGTCTCAGGGGGCTTCACGCTACGAGCAGTACTTC.

The chain links TRBV15 to TRBJ2-1, with D possibly TRBD2 on 6 matching bases. Germline CDR1 LNHNV, CDR2 YYDKDF (reference sequence). V lost 0 bases to trimming and J lost 8 bases, with 14 bases between them. The CDR3 spans 15 residues. CDR3 sequence (DNA): TGTGCCACCAGCAGAGAGGGGTTCCGGAGGGATGAGCAGTTCTTC. It specifies CATSREGFRRDEQFF.

V and J are TRBV19 and TRBJ1-1; TRBD1 aligns across 7 bases. V lost 6 bases to trimming and J lost 0 bases; unmatched junction nucleotides: 4. The CDR3 has 14 residues. Germline CDR1 reads LNHDA; CDR2 reads SQIVND (reference sequence). CDR3: CASSSDRVNTEAFF. The CDR3 bases are TGTGCCAGTAGCTCCGACAGGGTGAACACTGAAGCTTTCTTT.

The chain uses TRBV30 and TRBJ1-1; the D is unclear. The V and J ends lost 0 bases and 0 bases respectively, with 5 bases between them. This CDR3 contains 13 residues. Germline lookup yields CDR1 GTSNPN and CDR2 SVGIG (reference sequence). The CDR3 spells CAWSVSMNTEAFF. The CDR3 nucleotides are TGTGCCTGGAGTGTATCCATGAACACTGAAGCTTTCTTT. The full variable domain, in which reference TRBV30 and TRBJ1-1 provide the parts outside the CDR3, is SQTIHQWPATLVQPVGSPLSLECTVEGTSNPNLYWYRQAAGRGLQLLFYSVGIGQISSEVPQNLSASRPQDRQFILSSKKLLLSDSGFYLCAWSVSMNTEAFFGQGTRLTVV.

The rearrangement links TRBV29-1 to TRBJ2-5; TRBD2 aligns across 9 bases. The CDR3 extends over 14 amino acids. Trimming cost V 2 bases and J 5 bases; bases outside gene matches: 6. Germline CDR1 and CDR2: SQVTM and ANQGSEA. CDR3 residues: CSVESVSGGETQYF. DNA of the CDR3: TGCAGCGTTGAATCCGTGAGCGGGGGGGAGACCCAGTACTTC.

The chain combines TRBV4-2 with TRBJ1-5; no definite D call. The CDR3 is made up of 14 amino acids. Germline V lookup: CDR1 LGHNA, CDR2 YNFKEQ. Trimming cost V 0 bases and J 4 bases, with 7 bases left between them. CDR3 nucleotide sequence: TGTGCCAGCAGCCAAGAGGAGTGGAATCAGCCCCAGCATTTT. This gives the protein CASSQEEWNQPQHF.

This clone was counted once. The gene calls are TRBV4-1 and TRBJ1-2; D not resolved. The CDR3 totals 14 residues. Trimming shortened V by 0 bases and J by 6 bases, and 11 bases separated the two germline ends. Germline lookup yields CDR1 MGHRA and CDR2 YSYEKL. CDR3 sequence: CASSQDGLPHGYTF. CDR3 sequence (DNA): TGCGCCAGCAGCCAAGACGGACTTCCCCATGGCTACACCTTC.

V gene TRBV29-1 combines with J gene TRBJ2-5, with 9 bases aligning to TRBD1. V gave up 4 bases and J gave up 5 bases; unmatched junction bases: 2. Germline loops: CDR1 SQVTM, CDR2 ANQGSEA. The CDR3 loop spans 12 amino acids. CDR3 nucleotide sequence: TGCAGCGTTGGGGGACAGGGTGAGACCCAGTACTTC. Translating it yields CSVGGQGETQYF.

This chain uses TRBV21-1 with TRBJ1-5; no DNA check was done on the table's D call, TRBD1. TRBV21-1 is noted as a pseudogene. The CDR3 sequence is 17 residues long. CDR3 nucleotide sequence: TGTGCCAGCAGCAAAGCGCATGCCAGAAAAAGCAATCAGCCCCAGCATTTT. Translated, it gives CASSKAHARKSNQPQHF.

This clone was counted once. The rearrangement uses TRBV19 and TRBJ2-2; 8 nucleotides match TRBD2. CDR1 is LNHDA and CDR2 is SQIVND in the germline V gene (reference sequence). With V trimmed by 2 bases and J by 2 bases, 13 bases remained unmatched. The CDR3 has 19 amino acids. CDR3 nucleotide sequence: TGTGCCAGTAGTATACTCCTCCGCGGACTAGCAGCCAACACCGGGGAGCTGTTTTTT. Amino acid sequence: CASSILLRGLAANTGELFF.

This clone has just a few counts. The chain recombines TRBV10-3 with TRBJ2-1; a possible D gene is TRBD2 (6 bases). Trimming stripped 3 bases from V and 7 bases from J, with 10 bases between. Looked up from germline, CDR1 is ENHRY and CDR2 is SYGVKD. The CDR3 is 13 amino acids. The CDR3, as DNA: TGTGCCATCAGTGACGGGAGAGGAAATGAGCAGTTCTTC. Residues: CAISDGRGNEQFF.

This chain links TRBV6-5 with TRBJ2-2, with a tentative D call TRBD1 (5 bases). The germline V gene encodes CDR1 MNHEY and CDR2 SVGAGI. Trimming removed 0 bases from V and 6 bases from J, with 14 bases in between. CDR3 length equals 16 residues. The DNA of the CDR3 is TGTGCCAGCAGTTACTCGGCCCAGGGTTCATCCGGGGAGCTGTTTTTT. Translated: CASSYSAQGSSGELFF.

This sequence joins TRBV19 and TRBJ1-4; 9 bases are a match to TRBD1. In germline, CDR1 is LNHDA, CDR2 SQIVND (reference sequence). J gave up 4 bases and V 6 bases, and 6 bases lay outside the gene matches. CDR3 length: 15 residues. The CDR3 nucleotides read TGTGCCAGTAGCTCTCCGGGACAGGGTAATGAAAAACTGTTTTTT. Protein sequence: CASSSPGQGNEKLFF. The variable domain in full, with the rest retrieved from reference TRBV19 and TRBJ1-4, is DGGITQSPKYLFRKEGQNVTLSCEQNLNHDAMYWYRQDPGQGLRLIYYSQIVNDFQKGDIAEGYSVSREKKESFPLTVTSAQKNPTAFYLCASSSPGQGNEKLFFGSGTQLSVL.

The chain links TRBV24-1 to TRBJ2-1, with D possibly TRBD1 on 5 matching bases. Per the germline V gene, CDR1 is KGHDR and CDR2 is SFDVKD. V lost 3 bases and J 6 bases, leaving 17 bases between the germline ends. The CDR3 is made up of 16 amino acids. CDR3 nucleotides: TGTGCCACCAGTGATGGTAGGGGCCCTCAGTCCAATGAGCAGTTCTTC. This encodes CATSDGRGPQSNEQFF.

V usage is TRBV5-1 and J usage is TRBJ1-5, with TRBD1 matching 7 bases. CDR3 length: 14 amino acids. Germline trimming cut 4 bases from V and 3 bases from J; bases unmatched to any gene: 4. Germline lookup yields CDR1 SGHRS and CDR2 YFSETQ. For the CDR3, the DNA is TGCGCCAGCAGCACGGGACAGCCCAATCAGCCCCAGCATTTT. Translated: CASSTGQPNQPQHF. The full variable domain, in which reference TRBV5-1 and TRBJ1-5 provide the parts outside the CDR3, is KAGVTQTPRYLIKTRGQQVTLSCSPISGHRSVSWYQQTPGQGLQFLFEYFSETQRNKGNFPGRFSGRQFSNSRSEMNVSTLELGDSALYLCASSTGQPNQPQHFGDGTRLSIL.

This chain's CDR3 is CASSEGGQLLYYGYTF. CDR3 nucleotides: TGTGCCAGCAGTGAAGGGGGACAGTTACTATACTATGGCTACACCTTC. This chain connects TRBV6-1 to TRBJ1-2; the match to TRBD1 covers 7 bases. This CDR3 has 16 residues. The germline V gene has CDR1 MNHNS and CDR2 SASEGT. The V and J ends lost 1 base and 3 bases, in that order; junction bases with no gene match: 8.